The TCR beta chain described here comes from a study of T cell responses to AZD1222 COVID-19 vaccine. Whole-study results and caveats: It should be noted that donors were predominantly white British and more often female, and clonal diversity was possibly underestimated. Unmutated regions of variants are reportedly targeted by nearly half of spike-specific TCRs. It was only after the peak T cell response that any repertoires were sampled. Spike-specific TCRs gained breadth and depth after people received two AZD1222 doses.

As concerns this clone: What it recognizes is unknown.

Germline assignment: CDR1 MRHNA and CDR2 SNTAGT. The CDR3 is 13 amino acids. The V and J ends lost 3 bases and 6 bases respectively, with 9 bases between them. Data came from immunoSEQ multiplex PCR; TCRdb stores just in-frame clones and leaves some out. This table has approximately 180,000 clones, around nine tenths appearing once. The chain employs TRBV6-4 and TRBJ1-5; no clear D. Source: peripheral blood, taken 28 days after the second dose of the MenACWY control vaccine. The receptor was isolated from an adult who received the MenACWY meningococcal vaccine as a control. The CDR3 sequence is CASSEDPSQPQHF. DNA for the CDR3: TGTGCCAGCAGTGAGGACCCTAGTCAGCCCCAGCATTTT.